The sequence of this T cell receptor (beta chain) was determined in a study of cytomegalovirus exposure and HLA in healthy donors. As to this clone: Its antigen is not known.

With 5 bases clipped from V and 5 bases from J, the junction kept 9 bases outside the gene matches. The CDR3 is made up of 15 amino acids. CDR1 SGHTA and CDR2 FQGTGA come from the germline V gene. Both 60 Vbeta primers and 13 Jbeta primers went into the PCR. The protocol was immunoSEQ multiplex PCR, while the TCRdb copy is restricted to in-frame clones and leaves out a portion. The sample carries about 200,000 clones, roughly four fifths recorded once. Study conclusions and caveats: Listed as cytomegalovirus-associated were 164 TCR beta chains. TCR beta chains associated with HLA were, in a later analysis, more clonally expanded than equally common others.

The sequence was obtained from a young man in good health and CMV-seronegative. The chain links TRBV7-3 to TRBJ1-1; TRBD1 aligns across 9 bases. The sample comprised PBMCs. In DNA form, the CDR3 reads TGTGCCAGCAGCCGACGGGGACAGGGTAGGACTGAAGCTTTCTTT. As protein: CASSRRGQGRTEAFF.